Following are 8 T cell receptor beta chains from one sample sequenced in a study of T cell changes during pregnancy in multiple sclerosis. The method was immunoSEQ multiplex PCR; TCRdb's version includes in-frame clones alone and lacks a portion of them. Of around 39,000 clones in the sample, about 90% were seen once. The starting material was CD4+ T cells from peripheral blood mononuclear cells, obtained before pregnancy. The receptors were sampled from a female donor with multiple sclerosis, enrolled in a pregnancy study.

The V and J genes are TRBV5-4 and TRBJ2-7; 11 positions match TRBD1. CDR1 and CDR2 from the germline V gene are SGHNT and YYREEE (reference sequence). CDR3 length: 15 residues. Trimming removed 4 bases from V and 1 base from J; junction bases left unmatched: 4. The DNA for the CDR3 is TGTGCCAGCAGCCCGGACAGGGGGCAATCCTACGAGCAGTACTTC. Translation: CASSPDRGQSYEQYF.

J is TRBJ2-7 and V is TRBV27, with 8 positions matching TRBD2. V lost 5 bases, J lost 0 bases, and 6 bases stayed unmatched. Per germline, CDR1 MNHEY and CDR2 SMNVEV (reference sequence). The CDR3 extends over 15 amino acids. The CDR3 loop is CASSPTSVDSYEQYF. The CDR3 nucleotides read TGTGCCAGCAGTCCGACTAGCGTCGACTCCTACGAGCAGTACTTC.

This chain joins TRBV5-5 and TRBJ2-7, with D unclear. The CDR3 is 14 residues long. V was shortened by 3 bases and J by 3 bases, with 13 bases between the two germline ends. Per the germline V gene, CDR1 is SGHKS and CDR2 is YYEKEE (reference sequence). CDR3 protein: CASSSTRIRYEQYF. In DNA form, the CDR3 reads TGTGCCAGCAGCTCGACCAGGATACGCTACGAGCAGTACTTC.

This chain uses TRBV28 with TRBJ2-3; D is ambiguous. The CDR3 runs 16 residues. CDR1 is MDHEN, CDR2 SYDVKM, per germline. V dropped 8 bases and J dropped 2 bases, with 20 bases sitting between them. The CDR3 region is CASAIHFGPNTDTQYF. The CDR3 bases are TGTGCCAGCGCTATTCATTTTGGGCCGAACACAGATACGCAGTATTTT.

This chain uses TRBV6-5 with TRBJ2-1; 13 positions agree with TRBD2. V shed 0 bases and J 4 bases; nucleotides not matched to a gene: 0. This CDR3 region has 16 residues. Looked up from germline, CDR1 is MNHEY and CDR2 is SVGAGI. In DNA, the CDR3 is TGTGCCAGCAGTTACTCGACTAGCGGGAGGTACAATGAGCAGTTCTTC. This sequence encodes CASSYSTSGRYNEQFF.

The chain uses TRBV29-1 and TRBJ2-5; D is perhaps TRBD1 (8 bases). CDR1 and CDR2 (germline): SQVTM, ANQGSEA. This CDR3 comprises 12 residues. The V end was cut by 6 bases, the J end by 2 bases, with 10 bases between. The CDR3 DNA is TGCAGCGTACAGGGGGGGCAAGAGACCCAGTACTTC. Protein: CSVQGGQETQYF. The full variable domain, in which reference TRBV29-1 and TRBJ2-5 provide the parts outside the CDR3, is SAVISQKPSRDICQRGTSLTIQCQVDSQVTMMFWYRQQPGQSLTLIATANQGSEATYESGFVIDKFPISRPNLTFSTLTVSNMSPEDSSIYLCSVQGGQETQYFGPGTRLLVL.

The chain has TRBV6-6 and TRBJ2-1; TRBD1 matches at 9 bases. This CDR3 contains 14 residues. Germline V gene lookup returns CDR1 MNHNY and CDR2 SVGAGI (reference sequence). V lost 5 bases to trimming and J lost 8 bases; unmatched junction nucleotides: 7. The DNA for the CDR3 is TGTGCCAGCAGTACCCGGGACAGGGTTGATGAGCAGTTCTTC. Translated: CASSTRDRVDEQFF.

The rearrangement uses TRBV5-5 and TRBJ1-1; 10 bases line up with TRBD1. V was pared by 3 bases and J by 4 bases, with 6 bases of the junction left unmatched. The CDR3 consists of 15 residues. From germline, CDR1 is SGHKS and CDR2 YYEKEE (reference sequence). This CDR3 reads CASSSTWTGGTEAFF. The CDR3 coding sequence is TGTGCCAGCAGCTCGACGTGGACAGGGGGCACTGAAGCTTTCTTT.